This T cell receptor (beta chain) was captured by sequencing in a study of post-analysis software for immune sequencing data (dated by TCRdb to between 2015 and 2017). Study-level background: Recorded disease courses included relapsing-remitting, secondary progressive and progressive-relapsing multiple sclerosis, with some patients lacking subtype annotation. The patient repertoires were compared against 11 previously published healthy control repertoires obtained from donors aged about 6 to 27 years. A subset of samples was prepared in parallel using single-end sample barcoding, then pooled and co-amplified after Illumina adapter ligation.

The CDR3 sequence holds 14 residues, the cysteine and phenylalanine included. CDR3 DNA only is kept here, 42 bases in frame from base 1. V has 5 bases trimmed and J has 1 base trimmed; junction bases matching no gene number 3. To demonstrate the VDJtools post-analysis software, the study profiled TCR beta repertoires from the peripheral blood of approximately twelve young patients with multiple sclerosis. The multiple sclerosis patients were children and adolescents between roughly 6 and 16 years of age. As to this clonotype: Its antigen target is currently unknown. Within one base of it there is no much larger clone, and no base qualities were kept.

The library was built by means of PCR. For sequencing, an Illumina HiSeq 2500 was employed. To reduce PCR and sequencing biases, unique molecular identifiers were built into the TCR beta cDNA libraries. Roughly 500,000 cDNA molecules were obtained per 1 to 10 million input T cells, so each molecule approximated one T cell. The patient libraries were prepared and sequenced with the same protocol used for the earlier healthy control dataset. Samples belonging to the same batch were prepared together, multiplexed and sequenced on a shared HiSeq lane. The original pipeline was this. MIGEC handled the raw barcoded reads, throwing out single-read molecular identifier groups before consensus assembly and CDR3 extraction. VDJtools was used for post-analysis of the clonotype tables, and diversity was normalized by down-sampling every dataset to the size of the smallest sample. Repertoire overlap clustering matched CDR3 amino acid but not nucleotide sequences to correct batch-related cross-sample contamination. TCRdb reprocessed the public reads (quality trimming at Q25 with fastp, clone calling with MiXCR) and kept in-frame beta chains. Identical CDR3 protein sequences are pooled into one entry, listed with their most common genes and DNA. The V and J calls come from TCRdb's annotation, not from the publication. The sample includes some 370,000 distinct CDR3 sequences, with roughly 38% observed a single time. About an eighth of the sample is taken by the ten largest.

Overall study results and their limits: Multiple sclerosis patients had significantly lower normalized Chao1 diversity than controls, a result that suggests substantial peripheral T-cell clonal expansion. The multiple sclerosis patient group was slightly younger than the control group. Direct clustering with F measure revealed strong co-clustering of samples prepared in the same batch, which led to a batch-effect correction. Patients showed significantly higher frequencies than controls for about five TRBV segments, among them TRBV5-6, TRBV5-1 and TRBV20-1.

The material sequenced was blood. The TCR sequence derives from a girl aged 10-17 years with multiple sclerosis. Here the chain combines TRBV12-3 or TRBV12-4 and TRBJ2-3, and 7 bases in between align with TRBD1. The CDR3 region reads CASSTGTGTDTQYF. The nucleotide sequence is given as TGTGCCAGCAGTACAGGGACAGGCACAGATACGCAGTATTTT.